The rows below give T cell receptor beta chains drawn from one sample of a study of blood T cell repertoires in COVID-19. Using immunoSEQ multiplex PCR, the repertoire was profiled, and TCRdb retains in-frame clones only, with some absent. The sample has 350,000 or so clones; around 86% are singletons. Input material: PBMCs or T cells enriched from blood (not recorded which). These receptors all come from a woman aged 40-49 years with acute COVID-19. Each CDR3 is given with its conserved first and last residue. D genes are given only for firm matches. Clone size is stated in some rows and not others, as once, few, many or a class when expanded.

J | V | size | D | CDR3 | DNA
TRBJ1-5 | TRBV18 | - | TRBD1 | CASSPAGTGNNQPQHF | TGTGCCAGCTCACCCGCCGGGACAGGGAACAATCAGCCCCAGCATTTT
TRBJ2-3 | TRBV2 | - | TRBD2 | CASRLSDQRGADTQYF | TGTGCCAGCAGGCTAAGTGATCAGCGGGGCGCAGATACGCAGTATTTT
TRBJ2-2 | TRBV12-3/TRBV12-4 | - | - | CASSLMRSGELFF | TGTGCCAGCAGTTTGATGAGATCCGGGGAGCTGTTTTTT
TRBJ1-2 | TRBV14 | - | - | CASSQVDGYTF | TGTGCCAGCAGCCAAGTCGATGGCTACACCTTC
TRBJ1-2 | TRBV7-2 | - | - | CASSPRYEAYGYTF | TGTGCCAGCAGCCCTCGCTATGAGGCCTATGGCTACACCTTC
TRBJ1-5 | TRBV19 | - | - | CASSISSWLYSNQPQHF | TGTGCCAGTAGTATTTCCTCTTGGCTGTATAGCAATCAGCCCCAGCATTTT
TRBJ2-7 | TRBV5-4 | - | TRBD1 | CASSFGGQGRYEQYF | TGTGCCAGCAGCTTTGGGGGACAGGGGAGGTACGAGCAGTACTTC
TRBJ1-2 | TRBV2 | few | - | CASRLGASGYTF | TGTGCCAGCAGATTGGGGGCCTCGGGCTACACCTTC
TRBJ2-3 | TRBV19 | - | TRBD1 | CASKHGGTGSTDTQYF | TGTGCCAGTAAGCATGGCGGGACAGGGAGCACAGATACGCAGTATTTT
TRBJ2-3 | TRBV7-2 | - | - | CASSLDGRVTSTDTQYF | TGTGCCAGCAGCTTAGATGGCAGGGTAACTAGCACAGATACGCAGTATTTT
TRBJ1-5 | TRBV28 | - | TRBD1 | CASSFGTGGRAWNQPQHF | TGTGCCAGCAGTTTTGGGACAGGGGGACGGGCTTGGAATCAGCCCCAGCATTTT
TRBJ2-7 | TRBV7-9 | - | - | CASSLNLLSYEQYF | TGTGCCAGCAGCTTAAATCTTCTGTCCTACGAGCAGTACTTC
TRBJ2-3 | TRBV5-8 | - | TRBD1 | CASSRGQTSTDTQYF | TGTGCCAGCAGCCGGGGACAGACTAGCACAGATACGCAGTATTTT
TRBJ2-2 | TRBV6-5 | - | - | CASSSMGGTGELFF | TGTGCCAGCAGCTCGATGGGGGGCACCGGGGAGCTGTTTTTT
TRBJ2-1 | TRBV7-7 | few | - | CASSLGGGPFDNEQFF | TGTGCCAGCAGCTTAGGGGGGGGCCCCTTCGACAATGAGCAGTTCTTC
TRBJ2-1 | TRBV6-5 | - | TRBD2 | CASCASGVNEQFF | TGTGCCAGCTGCGCTAGCGGGGTCAATGAGCAGTTCTTC
TRBJ1-1 | TRBV9 | - | TRBD1 | CASSMGTANTEAFF | TGTGCCAGCAGCATGGGGACAGCGAACACTGAAGCTTTCTTT
TRBJ2-7 | TRBV21-1 | - | - | CASTRRGVYEQYF | TGTGCCAGCACCCGCCGGGGGGTCTACGAGCAGTACTTC
TRBJ2-1 | TRBV15 | - | - | CATSRVEWERRVNEQFF | TGTGCCACCAGCAGAGTGGAATGGGAAAGGAGGGTCAATGAGCAGTTCTTC
TRBJ2-2 | TRBV6-2/TRBV6-3 | - | - | CASSYPGYSNTGELFF | TGTGCCAGCAGTTACCCAGGGTACTCGAACACCGGGGAGCTGTTTTTT
TRBJ1-4 | TRBV19 | - | TRBD1 | CASSTDRVGEKLFF | TGTGCCAGTAGTACGGACAGGGTTGGTGAAAAACTGTTTTTT
TRBJ2-2 | TRBV19 | - | - | CASSIFSIPNTGELFF | TGTGCCAGTAGTATTTTTTCCATTCCGAACACCGGGGAGCTGTTTTTT
TRBJ1-1 | TRBV7-2 | - | - | CASSLALRRQNTEAFF | TGTGCCAGCAGCTTAGCGCTAAGGAGGCAGAACACTGAAGCTTTCTTT
TRBJ2-2 | TRBV9 | - | TRBD1 | CASSPWTGNTGELFF | TGTGCCAGCAGCCCCTGGACAGGGAACACCGGGGAGCTGTTTTTT
TRBJ2-2 | TRBV3-1/TRBV3-2 | - | - | CASSQVVGSGANTGELFF | TGTGCCAGCAGCCAAGTAGTAGGGAGCGGTGCGAACACCGGGGAGCTGTTTTTT
TRBJ2-3 | TRBV5-1 | - | - | CASSTGASSTDTQYF | TGCGCCAGCAGCACGGGAGCTTCTAGCACAGATACGCAGTATTTT
TRBJ1-3 | TRBV7-3 | - | - | CASSLTAALSGNTIYF | TGTGCCAGCAGCTTAACGGCGGCCCTATCTGGAAACACCATATATTTT
TRBJ1-2 | TRBV6-2/TRBV6-3 | few | TRBD1 | CASSYRGQGLDGYTF | TGTGCCAGCAGTTACCGAGGACAGGGATTAGATGGCTACACCTTC
TRBJ1-2 | TRBV2 | - | - | CASNMGSAGYTF | TGTGCCAGCAATATGGGGAGCGCTGGCTACACCTTC
TRBJ1-1 | TRBV18 | - | TRBD1 | CASSTGQGPMNTEAFF | TGTGCCAGCTCAACCGGACAGGGCCCAATGAACACTGAAGCTTTCTTT
TRBJ2-7 | TRBV5-4 | few | - | CASSTGQGGYEQYF | TGTGCCAGCAGCACCGGACAGGGAGGGTACGAGCAGTACTTC
TRBJ2-1 | TRBV24-1 | - | TRBD1 | CATSDSGTGSNEQFF | TGTGCCACCAGTGACTCCGGGACAGGGAGCAATGAGCAGTTCTTC
TRBJ1-5 | TRBV7-8 | - | - | CASSSGEGRNQPQHF | TGTGCCAGCAGCTCCGGGGAGGGTCGCAATCAGCCCCAGCATTTT
TRBJ1-4 | TRBV19 | - | TRBD1 | CASSMARGNEKLFF | TGTGCCAGTAGTATGGCCAGGGGGAATGAAAAACTGTTTTTT
TRBJ1-6 | TRBV6-2/TRBV6-3 | - | TRBD1 | CASSPQGAQNSPLHF | TGTGCCAGCAGTCCACAGGGGGCGCAGAATTCACCCCTCCACTTT
TRBJ2-3 | TRBV19 | - | - | CASSIGQGSTDTQYF | TGTGCCAGTAGTATTGGACAAGGGAGCACAGATACGCAGTATTTT
TRBJ1-1 | TRBV19 | - | - | CASSIGLDTVNTEAFF | TGTGCCAGTAGTATCGGATTAGACACCGTGAACACTGAAGCTTTCTTT
TRBJ2-2 | TRBV5-5 | few | - | CASSFPAGELFF | TGTGCCAGCAGCTTTCCTGCCGGGGAGCTGTTTTTT
TRBJ1-3 | TRBV6-5 | - | - | CASRPYGSGNTIYF | TGTGCCAGCAGACCCTACGGGTCTGGAAACACCATATATTTT
TRBJ2-2 | TRBV9 | - | - | CASSQNTKNTGELFF | TGTGCCAGCAGCCAAAATACAAAGAACACCGGGGAGCTGTTTTTT
TRBJ1-1 | TRBV29-1 | - | - | CSVDGRNTEAFF | TGCAGCGTTGACGGGAGGAACACTGAAGCTTTCTTT
TRBJ2-7 | TRBV15 | - | - | CATSRDSLYEQYF | TGTGCCACCAGCAGAGATAGCCTCTACGAGCAGTACTTC
TRBJ1-3 | TRBV7-9 | - | - | CASSLRLAGAGNTIYF | TGTGCCAGCAGCTTAAGGCTGGCCGGAGCTGGAAACACCATATATTTT
TRBJ2-7 | TRBV27 | - | - | CASSLWRSGEQYF | TGTGCCAGCAGTTTGTGGAGGTCGGGTGAGCAGTACTTC
TRBJ2-2 | TRBV27 | once | TRBD2 | CASSFTGTSTGELFF | TGTGCCAGCAGTTTCACCGGGACTAGTACCGGGGAGCTGTTTTTT
TRBJ1-1 | TRBV2 | - | - | CASSEGGSTEAFF | TGTGCCAGCAGTGAAGGGGGCAGCACTGAAGCTTTCTTT
TRBJ1-5 | TRBV11-2 | - | - | CASSLNGDQPQHF | TGTGCCAGCAGCCTAAACGGGGATCAGCCCCAGCATTTT
TRBJ1-2 | TRBV15 | - | - | CATTTGRANYGYTF | TGTGCCACCACTACAGGCAGGGCCAACTATGGCTACACCTTC
TRBJ1-2 | TRBV4-2 | - | - | CASSQETHPHYGYTF | TGTGCCAGCAGCCAAGAGACTCACCCCCACTATGGCTACACCTTC
TRBJ1-1 | TRBV6-2/TRBV6-3 | - | - | CASSTRQGGTTEAFF | TGTGCCAGCAGCACCAGACAAGGCGGGACCACTGAAGCTTTCTTT
TRBJ2-3 | TRBV11-3 | - | - | CASSIRADTQYF | TGTGCCAGCAGTATTCGGGCAGATACGCAGTATTTT
TRBJ1-5 | TRBV5-5 | - | - | CASSLEQNNQPQHF | TGTGCCAGCAGCTTGGAACAGAACAATCAGCCCCAGCATTTT
TRBJ2-5 | TRBV5-5 | - | - | CASSLYGWRQETQYF | TGTGCCAGCAGCTTGTATGGGTGGCGGCAAGAGACCCAGTACTTC
TRBJ1-2 | TRBV18 | - | TRBD1 | CASSPYTGTGYGYTF | TGTGCCAGCTCACCCTACACCGGGACAGGCTATGGCTACACCTTC